These 12 T cell receptor beta chains were all obtained from the same sample, sequenced in a study of PD-1 blockade in classical Hodgkin lymphoma. Time point reported: newly diagnosed, previously untreated cHL patient sample. PBMCs were thawed, and CD8+ T cells were then isolated from them by magnetic negative selection. Using immunoSEQ multiplex PCR, the repertoire was profiled, and TCRdb retains in-frame clones only, with some absent. The sample has fewer than 13,000 clones, more than 75% seen once. Sequences were obtained from CD8+ T cells from blood. These receptors all come from a human donor with classical Hodgkin lymphoma.

The CDR3: CASSILRSGETQYF. The CDR3 DNA reads as TGTGCCAGCAGCATACTAAGAAGCGGAGAGACCCAGTACTTC. The V and J genes are TRBV28 and TRBJ2-5; D may be TRBD2 (5 bases). Germline V gives CDR1 MDHEN, CDR2 SYDVKM. This CDR3 region has 14 residues. V shed 6 bases and J shed 4 bases, with 15 bases lying between them. The full variable domain, rest sourced from reference TRBV28 and TRBJ2-5, is DVKVTQSSRYLVKRTGEKVFLECVQDMDHENMFWYRQDPGLGLRLIYFSYDVKMKEKGDIPEGYSVSREKKERFSLILESASTNQTSMYLCASSILRSGETQYFGPGTRLLVL.

V and J are TRBV29-1 and TRBJ2-6; perhaps TRBD1 as D (5 bases). CDR1 is SQVTM, CDR2 ANQGSEA, per germline. This CDR3 is 14 amino acids long. Trimming pared 3 bases from V and 4 bases from J, leaving 10 bases between. Here the CDR3 DNA reads TGCAGCGTTGAGGGGCCAGAGGGGGCCAACGTCCTGACTTTC. Translated: CSVEGPEGANVLTF.

In this sample, this clone turned up once. The rearrangement uses TRBV4-3 and TRBJ1-1; D unresolved. V lost 3 bases to trimming and J lost 6 bases, with 20 bases between them. Germline loops: CDR1 LGHNA, CDR2 YSLEER. This CDR3 comprises 16 residues. CDR3 region: CASSQYAQDMVSEAFF. The CDR3, as DNA: TGCGCCAGCAGCCAGTACGCCCAAGACATGGTCTCTGAAGCTTTCTTT.

This rearrangement joins TRBV12-5 to TRBJ2-7, with a tentative D call TRBD2 (5 bases). Deletions cut 5 bases from V and 0 bases from J, with 14 bases between. Germline CDR1 is LGHNT and CDR2 is FRNRAP. The CDR3 sequence is 15 residues long. Here the CDR3 DNA reads TGTGCTAGTGGTCCTTCAGGACTGTCCTCCTACGAGCAGTACTTC. Its translation is CASGPSGLSSYEQYF.

This clone was seen only a few times. The rearrangement uses TRBV27 and TRBJ1-4; a possible D gene is TRBD1 (6 bases). This CDR3 region has 16 residues. Germline loops: CDR1 MNHEY, CDR2 SMNVEV (reference sequence). V lost 6 bases and J lost 5, with 19 bases in between. The CDR3 DNA reads TGTGCCAGCAGGTTTACAGGGACACTGAAAAATGAAAAACTGTTTTTT. This gives the protein CASRFTGTLKNEKLFF.

This chain connects TRBV4-1 to TRBJ2-7, with 8 bases identical to TRBD2. CDR3 size: 15 residues. The germline CDR1 and CDR2 sequences are MGHRA and YSYEKL. V lost 0 bases to trimming and J lost 0 bases; unmatched junction nucleotides: 1. The CDR3 bases are TGCGCCAGCAGCCAAGAGGGGACTAGCTCCTACGAGCAGTACTTC. Encoded protein: CASSQEGTSSYEQYF.

There are a few counts of this clone. This chain uses TRBV4-1 with TRBJ1-1, with D tentatively TRBD1 (5 bases). CDR1 is MGHRA, CDR2 YSYEKL, per germline. Trimming took 3 bases from V and 1 from J, leaving 6 bases between them. This CDR3 comprises 13 residues. CDR3 amino acids: CASSQGGNTEAFF. The CDR3 DNA follows: TGCGCCAGCAGCCAGGGGGGGAACACTGAAGCTTTCTTT.

This clone was recorded a few times. V is TRBV19 and J is TRBJ1-5; 12 nucleotides agree with TRBD1. Germline V gene data show CDR1 as LNHDA and CDR2 as SQIVND (reference sequence). The V and J ends lost 6 bases and 3 bases, in that order; junction bases with no gene match: 18. The CDR3 sequence is 20 residues long. CDR3 amino acids: CASSHDNEAGTGGNNQPQHF. CDR3 DNA: TGTGCCAGTAGCCACGACAACGAAGCCGGGACAGGGGGCAACAATCAGCCCCAGCATTTT.

This sequence joins TRBV19 and TRBJ2-7; D is uncertain. The CDR3 spans 15 residues. Looked up from germline, CDR1 is LNHDA and CDR2 is SQIVND (reference sequence). Trimming removed 3 bases from V and 1 base from J, with 13 bases in between. Here the CDR3 DNA reads TGTGCCAGTAGTATTAGTCGACGGCCATCCTACGAGCAGTACTTC. Its protein is CASSISRRPSYEQYF.

The chain employs TRBV29-1 and TRBJ1-2; 10 bases align to TRBD1. The CDR3 is 13 residues long. J was trimmed by 2 bases and V by 6 bases; bases with no gene match: 3. Germline V gene data show CDR1 as SQVTM and CDR2 as ANQGSEA. In DNA form, the CDR3 reads TGCAGCGTCCGGACAGGGGGGAACTATGGCTACACCTTC. It encodes CSVRTGGNYGYTF. The full variable domain, in which reference TRBV29-1 and TRBJ1-2 provide the parts outside the CDR3, is SAVISQKPSRDICQRGTSLTIQCQVDSQVTMMFWYRQQPGQSLTLIATANQGSEATYESGFVIDKFPISRPNLTFSTLTVSNMSPEDSSIYLCSVRTGGNYGYTFGSGTRLTVV.

The chain combines TRBV27 with TRBJ2-3; 10 positions agree with TRBD1. The V gene's germline CDR1 is MNHEY and CDR2 SMNVEV (reference sequence). The CDR3 covers 17 residues. The V gene end was trimmed by 4 bases and the J gene end by 2 bases; junction bases not matched to a gene: 9. CDR3 loop: CASSYDRGLVHTDTQYF. DNA of the CDR3: TGTGCCAGCAGTTACGACAGGGGGCTAGTGCACACAGATACGCAGTATTTT.

The genes are TRBV7-7 and TRBJ2-1; D call uncertain. Germline-derived CDR1 and CDR2 are SSHAT and FNYEAQ (reference sequence). Trimming left V 5 bases short and J 3 bases short, with 8 bases between. There are 13 residues in the CDR3. CDR3 nucleotide sequence: TGTGCCAGCAGCGCCCGCGGCTACAATGAGCAGTTCTTC. Encoded protein: CASSARGYNEQFF.